Reported below is one T cell receptor (beta chain). In the original analysis: Amplification of reference gene primers was used by the study to estimate nucleated cell counts. TCRdb's table, derived via immunoSEQ multiplex PCR, lists solely in-frame clones and lacks some. V and J calls and clone size are copied from that table; D and trimming were computed from the DNA. The sample records more than 250,000 clones, roughly 88% being singletons. The data were obtained in a study of blood T cell repertoires in COVID-19. About the research overall: Acute and convalescent COVID-19 samples came from the United States, Italy and Spain.

The V gene's germline CDR1 is ENHRY and CDR2 SYGVKD. This CDR3 spans 12 amino acids. Trimming removed 8 bases from V and 4 bases from J; junction bases left unmatched: 4. The sequenced sample consisted of peripheral blood. This TCR derives from a human donor in a cohort sampled during active COVID-19. The chain uses TRBV10-3 and TRBJ2-7; the match to TRBD1 covers 8 bases. The CDR3 protein is CAISGQAYEQYF. The CDR3, as DNA: TGTGCCATCTCGGGACAGGCATACGAGCAGTACTTC.